This T cell receptor (beta chain) stems from a study of blood T cell repertoires in COVID-19. Study at large: Italy, Spain and the United States were the sources of the convalescent and acute COVID-19 samples. Sample material is recorded as cDNA or gDNA derived from T cells, B-cell-depleted T cells, or PBMCs.

Per the original data handling: Reference gene primers were amplified, and this amplification served to estimate nucleated cell counts. Produced via immunoSEQ multiplex PCR; TCRdb's table is partial and in-frame only. The DNA was the basis for D and trimming; V, J and clone size are from that table. The repertoire includes about 240,000 clones, roughly 86% of them detected once, and roughly an eighth sits in the top ten. This clone was seen only once. V shed 2 bases, J shed 5 bases, and the junction held 7 bases outside the gene matches. Germline-derived CDR1 and CDR2 are MNHNS and SASEGT. The CDR3 covers 15 residues.

This receptor was identified in an elderly man with acute or convalescent COVID-19. What was sequenced was peripheral blood. This chain joins TRBV6-1 and TRBJ2-3; 7 nucleotides agree with TRBD1. The CDR3 loop is CASSEPTGLVDTQYF. The CDR3 region has the DNA TGTGCCAGCAGTGAACCGACAGGGTTGGTAGATACGCAGTATTTT.